One and the same sample provided the 30 T cell receptor beta chains below, sequenced in a study of long-term antiretroviral therapy in people with HIV. The libraries were made with immunoSEQ v3.0 at survey level. This table comes from immunoSEQ multiplex PCR, and its TCRdb copy is limited to in-frame clones, with some not included. Of 20,000 to 25,000 clones in the sample, about four fifths were seen once. The input for sequencing was unsorted PBMCs, taken 1.5 years after starting antiretroviral therapy. The source is a man under 40 with HIV.

The gene calls are TRBV5-1 and TRBJ1-1, with D perhaps TRBD1 (5 bases). The CDR3 length is 15 residues. The V gene lost 4 bases and the J gene lost 1 base, with 14 bases spanning the gap. The germline gives CDR1 SGHRS, CDR2 YFSETQ. The CDR3 here is CASSDSAGGNTEAFF. The CDR3 DNA reads TGCGCCAGCAGCGATTCGGCGGGGGGGAACACTGAAGCTTTCTTT. The full variable domain, rest sourced from reference TRBV5-1 and TRBJ1-1, is KAGVTQTPRYLIKTRGQQVTLSCSPISGHRSVSWYQQTPGQGLQFLFEYFSETQRNKGNFPGRFSGRQFSNSRSEMNVSTLELGDSALYLCASSDSAGGNTEAFFGQGTRLTVV.

This clone has a handful of counts. V gene TRBV19 combines with J gene TRBJ1-1, with D perhaps TRBD1 (5 bases). V dropped 3 bases and J dropped 1 base, with 6 bases sitting between them. The CDR3 is 13 residues long. The germline V gene has CDR1 LNHDA and CDR2 SQIVND (reference sequence). Here the CDR3 DNA reads TGTGCCAGTAGTATGGGGGGGAACACTGAAGCTTTCTTT. Encoded protein: CASSMGGNTEAFF.

The rearrangement joins TRBV27 to TRBJ2-1; a possible D gene is TRBD1 (5 bases). V dropped 2 bases and J dropped 7 bases, with 9 bases sitting between them. CDR1 and CDR2 (germline): MNHEY, SMNVEV (reference sequence). CDR3 length: 13 residues. CDR3 sequence: CASSLQGLNEQFF. The CDR3 DNA follows: TGTGCCAGCAGTTTACAGGGTTTGAATGAGCAGTTCTTC.

Only a few counts were recorded for this clone. The chain uses TRBV27 and TRBJ2-7, with 10 bases fitting TRBD1. Germline V gene sequence: CDR1 MNHEY, CDR2 SMNVEV (reference sequence). The CDR3 spans 15 residues. J lost 2 bases, V lost 2 bases, and 3 bases had no gene match. This CDR3 is CASSLGGTGAYEQYF. The CDR3 nucleotides are TGTGCCAGCAGTTTAGGAGGGACAGGGGCCTACGAGCAGTACTTC.

The rearrangement joins TRBV5-1 to TRBJ1-1; no clear D gene. This CDR3 comprises 13 residues. Germline loops: CDR1 SGHRS, CDR2 YFSETQ. Trimming stripped 3 bases from V and 5 bases from J, with 11 bases between. CDR3 sequence reads: CASSWASETEAFF. The CDR3 DNA sequence: TGCGCCAGCAGCTGGGCCTCTGAGACTGAAGCTTTCTTT.

This chain connects TRBV7-2 to TRBJ1-4, with unresolved D. CDR3 size: 13 residues. The ends were cut back, 1 base at V and 5 bases at J, with 5 bases in the middle. Germline loops: CDR1 SGHTA, CDR2 FQGNSA. CDR3 residues: CASSLEANEKLFF. The CDR3 bases are TGTGCCAGCAGCTTAGAGGCGAATGAAAAACTGTTTTTT.

The chain joins TRBV2 to TRBJ2-2; TRBD1 is a possible D gene (5 bases). The V gene lost 7 bases and the J gene lost 7 bases, with 16 bases spanning the gap. This CDR3 spans 14 amino acids. Germline V gene sequence: CDR1 SNHLY, CDR2 FYNNEI. For the CDR3, the DNA is TGTGCCAGCAATCGAGGCCAGGGAATCGGGGAGCTGTTTTTT. Its translation: CASNRGQGIGELFF.

This chain connects TRBV7-8 to TRBJ2-7; no definite D call. The length of the CDR3 is 16 residues. V lost 5 bases, J lost 0 bases, and 17 bases lay in between. Looked up from germline, CDR1 is SGHVS and CDR2 is FQNEAQ. In nucleotides, the CDR3 is TGTGCCAGCAGCAACCCGTACAGCTACTTCTCCTACGAGCAGTACTTC. This gives the protein CASSNPYSYFSYEQYF.

V and J are TRBV5-5 and TRBJ1-1; D not certain. The germline CDR1 and CDR2 sequences are SGHKS and YYEKEE (reference sequence). CDR3 size: 16 residues. Trimming cost V 2 bases and J 3 bases, with 17 bases left between them. CDR3 coding DNA: TGTGCCAGCAGCTTCAGGTGGGGAATGGGCTACACTGAAGCTTTCTTT. Its protein is CASSFRWGMGYTEAFF. Variable domain in full (rest from reference TRBV5-5 and TRBJ1-1): DAGVTQSPTHLIKTRGQQVTLRCSPISGHKSVSWYQQVLGQGPQFIFQYYEKEERGRGNFPDRFSARQFPNYSSELNVNALLLGDSALYLCASSFRWGMGYTEAFFGQGTRLTVV.

The chain employs TRBV20-1 and TRBJ2-7, with no clear D. Trimming pared 3 bases from V and 3 bases from J, leaving 6 bases between. The CDR3 totals 11 residues. Looked up from germline, CDR1 is DFQATT and CDR2 is SNEGSKA (reference sequence). The CDR3 loop reads CSASSDYEQYF. As DNA, the CDR3 is TGCAGTGCTAGTTCGGACTACGAGCAGTACTTC.

This clone was seen a few times. The rearrangement joins TRBV6-6 to TRBJ1-2; the D is unclear. Germline-derived CDR1 and CDR2 are MNHNY and SVGAGI (reference sequence). The CDR3 is 12 amino acids. Deletions cut 4 bases from V and 4 bases from J, with 7 bases between. For the CDR3, the DNA is TGTGCCAGCAGTTCGGAAGCCTATGGCTACACCTTC. Amino acid sequence: CASSSEAYGYTF.

The sample holds a few counts of this clone. The chain joins TRBV7-2 to TRBJ1-2; 7 nucleotides line up with TRBD1. From germline, CDR1 is SGHTA and CDR2 FQGNSA. J gave up 6 bases and V 4 bases, and 23 bases lay outside the gene matches. The CDR3 extends over 19 amino acids. The CDR3 DNA sequence: TGTGCCAGCAGCTCAAACAGGGGATGGTTGCGGAAACCCGGGGATGGCTACACCTTC. Protein: CASSSNRGWLRKPGDGYTF.

The V and J genes are TRBV29-1 and TRBJ1-2; D uncertain. The CDR3 is 11 amino acids. Trimming cost V 5 bases and J 8 bases, with 12 bases left between them. Germline lookup yields CDR1 SQVTM and CDR2 ANQGSEA. CDR3 amino acids: CSVRAVDGYTF. The DNA for the CDR3 is TGCAGCGTTCGGGCAGTCGACGGCTACACCTTC. Full variable domain (missing parts from reference TRBV29-1 and TRBJ1-2): SAVISQKPSRDICQRGTSLTIQCQVDSQVTMMFWYRQQPGQSLTLIATANQGSEATYESGFVIDKFPISRPNLTFSTLTVSNMSPEDSSIYLCSVRAVDGYTFGSGTRLTVV.

The count of this clone is one. The CDR3 reads CAWSVLSSGTANNEKLFF. As DNA, the CDR3 is TGTGCCTGGAGTGTCCTCTCTTCGGGTACGGCTAATAATGAAAAACTGTTTTTT. The chain recombines TRBV30 with TRBJ1-4, with D uncertain. The germline V gene has CDR1 GTSNPN and CDR2 SVGIG (reference sequence). V was pared by 0 bases and J by 4 bases, with 21 bases between. This CDR3 is built from 18 residues.

The rearrangement links TRBV5-4 to TRBJ2-3; D possibly uses TRBD1 or TRBD2 (6 bases each). The CDR3 length is 15 residues. Germline assignment: CDR1 SGHNT and CDR2 YYREEE (reference sequence). The V end was cut by 3 bases, the J end by 1 base, with 12 bases between. CDR3 DNA: TGTGCCAGCAGCTCGCCAGGGGAGGGCACAGATACGCAGTATTTT. The encoded protein is CASSSPGEGTDTQYF.

This clone was observed a few times. The chain uses TRBV15 and TRBJ2-7, with 7 bases fitting TRBD2. The V segment lost 1 base and the J segment 5 bases; nucleotides outside the gene matches: 5. The V gene's germline CDR1 is LNHNV and CDR2 YYDKDF (reference sequence). This CDR3 has 14 residues. The CDR3 reads CATSRGREAHEQYF. CDR3 nucleotide sequence: TGTGCCACCAGCAGAGGACGGGAGGCCCACGAGCAGTACTTC.

The J gene is TRBJ1-5, the V gene TRBV27; D is possibly TRBD1 (5 bases). V lost 0 bases and J lost 2, with 8 bases in between. CDR3 length: 15 amino acids. The germline CDR1 and CDR2 sequences are MNHEY and SMNVEV (reference sequence). The CDR3 here is CASSLSGVGNQPQHF. The CDR3 DNA sequence: TGTGCCAGCAGTTTATCAGGGGTCGGCAATCAGCCCCAGCATTTT.

The V and J genes are TRBV5-1 and TRBJ1-2, with D unclear. The CDR3 runs 16 residues. Trimming shortened V by 8 bases and J by 0 bases, and 20 bases separated the two germline ends. Germline-derived CDR1 and CDR2 are SGHRS and YFSETQ. The CDR3 loop reads CASFGEEGLPNYGYTF. In nucleotides, the CDR3 is TGCGCCAGTTTCGGGGAGGAGGGTCTCCCTAACTATGGCTACACCTTC.

The chain recombines TRBV14 with TRBJ1-5; 9 bases are shared with TRBD1. Germline V gene data show CDR1 as SGHDN and CDR2 as FVKESK. The trim removed 3 bases at V and 6 bases at J, leaving 9 bases unmatched. This CDR3 has 16 amino acids. CDR3 bases: TGTGCCAGCAGCCACGCCCGGGACAGGGTCGGTCAGCCCCAGCATTTT. Translation gives CASSHARDRVGQPQHF.

This clone was detected only a few times. The J gene is TRBJ2-7, the V gene TRBV29-1; 11 positions match TRBD1. The ends lost 7 bases at V and 5 bases at J; junction bases unmatched: 4. The germline gives CDR1 SQVTM, CDR2 ANQGSEA. The CDR3 is 12 residues long. The CDR3 DNA reads TGCAGCGGGGGACAGGGGGTAAACGAGCAGTACTTC. Translating it yields CSGGQGVNEQYF.

The V and J genes are TRBV5-4 and TRBJ2-5, with D unresolved. The ends were cut back, 0 bases at V and 2 bases at J, with 2 bases in the middle. The CDR3 spans 12 residues. Germline lookup yields CDR1 SGHNT and CDR2 YYREEE (reference sequence). The DNA of the CDR3 is TGTGCCAGCAGCTTGGAACAAGAGACCCAGTACTTC. This codes for CASSLEQETQYF.

The CDR3 sequence: CASSSGQGYTF. DNA for the CDR3: TGTGCCAGCAGCTCTGGCCAAGGCTACACCTTC. The gene calls are TRBV11-2 and TRBJ1-2, with D uncertain. This CDR3 is built from 11 residues. CDR1 and CDR2 from the germline V gene are SGHAT and FQNNGV. Between the trimmed V and J ends, which lost 4 bases and 8 bases, there was a span of 8 bases.

The chain combines TRBV27 with TRBJ1-5; D gene unclear. The V and J ends lost 6 bases and 3 bases respectively, with 9 bases between them. CDR1 is MNHEY and CDR2 is SMNVEV in the germline V gene (reference sequence). CDR3 length equals 13 residues. The CDR3 sequence is CASRIGNNQPQHF. CDR3 bases: TGTGCCAGCAGAATAGGGAACAATCAGCCCCAGCATTTT.

This rearrangement joins TRBV4-1 to TRBJ1-1, with D tentatively TRBD1 (6 bases). Trimming removed 0 bases from V and 4 bases from J, with 6 bases in between. The length of the CDR3 is 13 residues. Germline-derived CDR1 and CDR2 are MGHRA and YSYEKL. The CDR3 DNA reads TGCGCCAGCAGCCAAGACAGGGGCACTGAAGCTTTCTTT. It yields the protein CASSQDRGTEAFF.

This clone was seen only once. The chain uses TRBV29-1 and TRBJ1-2, with D perhaps TRBD1 (5 bases). Germline CDR1 is SQVTM and CDR2 is ANQGSEA. Trimming stripped 0 bases from V and 4 bases from J, with 12 bases between. This CDR3 comprises 14 residues. The CDR3, as DNA: TGCAGCGTTGAAGAAACAGGTATGCCCTATGGCTACACCTTC. Protein sequence: CSVEETGMPYGYTF.

This chain joins TRBV4-1 and TRBJ1-1; D gene unclear. Germline CDR1 and CDR2: MGHRA and YSYEKL. The CDR3 consists of 15 residues. With 1 base removed from V and 5 bases from J, the gap between germline ends came to 14 bases. The CDR3 loop is CASSQVSNARTEAFF. The DNA for the CDR3 is TGCGCCAGCAGCCAAGTATCCAACGCACGAACTGAAGCTTTCTTT.

The chain employs TRBV7-6 and TRBJ1-2; 9 bases fit TRBD1. The V segment lost 4 bases and the J segment 8 bases; nucleotides outside the gene matches: 14. Germline CDR1 is SGHVS and CDR2 is FNYEAQ. CDR3 length: 16 amino acids. CDR3 coding DNA: TGTGCCAGCAGCTCGGGACAGGGTGGGATCTCTCGGGGCTACACCTTC. Translating gives CASSSGQGGISRGYTF.

The V and J genes are TRBV5-1 and TRBJ2-1; D gene uncertain. The germline V and J ends were trimmed by 0 bases and 0 bases, with 4 bases remaining between them. Germline V lookup: CDR1 SGHRS, CDR2 YFSETQ. This CDR3 spans 14 amino acids. The CDR3 nucleotides are TGCGCCAGCAGCTTGGACTCCTCCTACAATGAGCAGTTCTTC. It is translated as CASSLDSSYNEQFF.

The genes are TRBV7-2 and TRBJ1-5; D is unresolved. The CDR3 is 16 residues long. From germline, CDR1 is SGHTA and CDR2 FQGNSA. V was trimmed by 4 bases and J by 2 bases, leaving 15 bases between them. In DNA form, the CDR3 reads TGTGCCAGCAGCTCTTTCCGGGTGGACGGCAATCAGCCCCAGCATTTT. It encodes CASSSFRVDGNQPQHF.

The CDR3 DNA reads TGCGCCAGCAGCCATAATCTAGCGGGAGTCTCCGAGCAGTACTTC. This translates into CASSHNLAGVSEQYF. The chain employs TRBV4-3 and TRBJ2-7, with TRBD2 identical over 10 bases. The V and J ends lost 3 bases and 6 bases, in that order; junction bases with no gene match: 8. The CDR3 loop spans 15 amino acids. Germline CDR1 and CDR2: LGHNA and YSLEER.